A single sample is the source of the 11 T cell receptor beta chains below, sequenced in a study of blood T cell repertoires in COVID-19. Sequenced by immunoSEQ multiplex PCR; TCRdb stores in-frame clones only, minus some. Found here are 60,000 or so clones, 80% to 95% of them singletons; the top ten hold roughly 14%. The sequenced sample was peripheral blood. These receptors were collected from a human donor with active COVID-19. The donor label of this sample is uncertain.

This clone was recorded only once. The chain employs TRBV5-4 and TRBJ2-7; D possibly corresponds to TRBD2 (5 bases). V lost 0 bases and J lost 7, with 14 bases in between. Looked up from germline, CDR1 is SGHNT and CDR2 is YYREEE (reference sequence). The CDR3 totals 14 residues. This chain's CDR3 is CASSLGLASGEQYF. CDR3 in DNA: TGTGCCAGCAGCTTGGGTCTAGCCTCGGGGGAGCAGTACTTC. Using reference TRBV5-4 and TRBJ2-7 for the parts outside the CDR3, the full variable domain is ETGVTQSPTHLIKTRGQQVTLRCSSQSGHNTVSWYQQALGQGPQFIFQYYREEENGRGNFPPRFSGLQFPNYSSELNVNALELDDSALYLCASSLGLASGEQYFGPGTRLTVT.

In DNA form, the CDR3 reads TGCGCCAGCAGCCGGTACGTTCAGGGAACTTACAATGAGCAGTTCTTC. Translated, it gives CASSRYVQGTYNEQFF. The chain employs TRBV4-1 and TRBJ2-1, with D perhaps TRBD1 (5 bases). Trimming pared 4 bases from V and 4 bases from J, leaving 17 bases between. Germline V gives CDR1 MGHRA, CDR2 YSYEKL. This CDR3 comprises 16 residues.

The chain has TRBV11-1 and TRBJ2-1; TRBD2 agrees at 10 bases. The germline CDR1 and CDR2 sequences are SGHAT and FQDESV (reference sequence). The CDR3 consists of 14 residues. V lost 5 bases to trimming and J lost 8 bases; unmatched junction nucleotides: 6. The CDR3 sequence: CASSPPSGRDEQFF. CDR3 DNA sequence: TGTGCCAGCAGCCCGCCTAGCGGGAGAGATGAGCAGTTCTTC.

This clone was recorded only once. The chain employs TRBV6-1 and TRBJ2-7; 10 positions match TRBD2. The CDR3 length is 15 residues. Germline V CDR1 and CDR2: MNHNS, SASEGT. V was clipped by 3 bases and J by 2 bases; unmatched bases: 4. The CDR3 coding sequence is TGTGCCAGCAGTGAGGAAAGCGGGGGGGCCTACGAGCAGTACGTC. It yields the protein CASSEESGGAYEQYV.

V and J are TRBV2 and TRBJ1-2; D remains ambiguous. CDR3 size: 13 residues. The germline CDR1 and CDR2 sequences are SNHLY and FYNNEI. Trimming stripped 4 bases from V and 8 bases from J, with 14 bases between. CDR3 coding DNA: TGTGCCAGCAGTGGACACGTATCTAAAGGCTACACCTTC. It is translated as CASSGHVSKGYTF.

V gene TRBV3-1 (or the pseudogene TRBV3-2) combines with J gene TRBJ1-1, with 9 bases matching TRBD1. Germline CDR1 reads LGHDT; CDR2 reads YNNKEL (reference sequence). The CDR3 consists of 15 residues. The V and J ends lost 0 bases and 4 bases, in that order; junction bases with no gene match: 3. As DNA, the CDR3 is TGTGCCAGCAGCCAAGACTGGACAGGGGTCACTGAAGCTTTCTTT. Its protein product is CASSQDWTGVTEAFF.

This clone was observed a few times. The chain recombines TRBV5-1 with TRBJ1-1, with 9 positions matching TRBD1. This CDR3 spans 15 amino acids. J was trimmed by 4 bases and V by 3 bases; bases with no gene match: 7. CDR1 and CDR2 from the germline V gene are SGHRS and YFSETQ. The CDR3 DNA reads TGCGCCAGCAGCTATCCCGGGACAGGGCCCACTGAAGCTTTCTTT. Its translation: CASSYPGTGPTEAFF.

The gene calls are TRBV28 and TRBJ1-6, with D maybe TRBD1 (6 bases). Per the germline V gene, CDR1 is MDHEN and CDR2 is SYDVKM. The CDR3 runs 15 residues. V lost 3 bases, J lost 7 bases, and 13 bases lay in between. The CDR3 nucleotides read TGTGCCAGCAGTTTGCCCGGGACAAAAAATTCACCCCTCCACTTT. As protein: CASSLPGTKNSPLHF.

The V gene is TRBV4-1, the J gene TRBJ1-3, with a possible D match to TRBD1 (5 bases). Germline V CDR1 and CDR2: MGHRA, YSYEKL. The CDR3 length is 15 residues. V gave up 6 bases and J gave up 1 base, with 13 bases separating them. The CDR3 region is CASRPGGGSGNTIYF. The DNA for the CDR3 is TGCGCCAGCAGGCCCGGGGGGGGGTCTGGAAACACCATATATTTT.

The chain couples TRBV5-1 to TRBJ2-3, with 9 bases that match TRBD2. Germline values: CDR1 SGHRS, CDR2 YFSETQ. This CDR3 region has 15 residues. V dropped 1 base and J dropped 4; count of bases not matched to a gene: 4. CDR3 loop: CASSLLAGAPDTQYF. The CDR3 DNA sequence: TGCGCCAGCAGCTTGTTAGCGGGAGCCCCAGATACGCAGTATTTT.

The genes are TRBV27 and TRBJ1-1; D perhaps matches TRBD1 (5 bases). The CDR3 sequence is 13 residues long. The V end lost 4 bases, the J end lost 1 base, and 7 bases lay between the germline ends. The germline V gene has CDR1 MNHEY and CDR2 SMNVEV (reference sequence). CDR3 DNA sequence: TGTGCCAGCAGTTACAGGACGAACACTGAAGCTTTCTTT. It specifies CASSYRTNTEAFF.